This T cell receptor beta chain was observed in a study of T cells in Graves' hyperthyroidism and ophthalmopathy. About the study: Initial diagnosis, before any treatment, was when peripheral blood was collected.

With respect to this clonotype: Antigen: not known.

Per the germline V gene, CDR1 is SGHNT and CDR2 is YENEEA. The CDR3 extends over 13 amino acids. The V end lost 5 bases, the J end lost 7 bases, and 11 bases lay between the germline ends. RNA transcripts provided the source from which TCR beta CDR3 regions were amplified. Carried out on the TCR CDR3, a first-round RT-PCR used the HTBI primer set. TCRdb itself ran the multiplex PCR reads through MiXCR, one entry per CDR3 protein. Of about 360,000 distinct CDR3 sequences detected, 25% appear once; the ten largest clones hold less than 85%. Study observations and caveats: Ophthalmopathy prediction by the model preceded onset by a median roughly 6 months.

Specimen: blood. The genes are TRBV11-3 and TRBJ2-2; no clear D. The TCR sequence derives from a man aged 50-59 years with Graves' hyperthyroidism. The DNA of the CDR3 is TGTGCCAGCAGCCCCGCAGACGGCGGGGAGCTGTTTTTT. Translation gives CASSPADGGELFF.